One sample yielded the 20 T cell receptor beta chains listed below, sequenced in a study of cytomegalovirus exposure and HLA in healthy donors. The PCR had 60 Vbeta and 13 Jbeta primers. Data came from immunoSEQ multiplex PCR; TCRdb stores just in-frame clones and leaves some out. The sample has approximately 150,000 clones, roughly 80% seen once. Sequencing input: PBMCs. These receptors all stem from a female donor in good health and CMV-seronegative.

The rearrangement uses TRBV6-5 and TRBJ2-1; TRBD1 might be the D (5 bases). The CDR3 runs 13 residues. Trimming stripped 2 bases from V and 6 bases from J, with 8 bases between. Germline assignment: CDR1 MNHEY and CDR2 SVGAGI. CDR3 bases: TGTGCCAGCAGTTACAGGGGAAGCAATGAGCAGTTCTTC. This sequence encodes CASSYRGSNEQFF.

The gene calls are TRBV6-1 and TRBJ1-5; D may be TRBD1 (5 bases). CDR1 is MNHNS, CDR2 SASEGT, per germline. This CDR3 spans 19 amino acids. V dropped 4 bases and J dropped 2 bases, with 24 bases sitting between them. The CDR3 nucleotides read TGTGCCAGCAGTGGAGTCAACCGGCCCGGCAGGGAAGGCAATCAGCCCCAGCATTTT. This gives the protein CASSGVNRPGREGNQPQHF.

The rearrangement links TRBV7-3 to TRBJ2-2; 10 bases fit TRBD1. With 5 bases clipped from V and 3 bases from J, the junction kept 3 bases outside the gene matches. Germline loops: CDR1 SGHTA, CDR2 FQGTGA. The CDR3 extends over 15 amino acids. The CDR3 region is CASSPGTGDTGELFF. The CDR3 bases are TGTGCCAGCAGCCCCGGGACAGGGGACACCGGGGAGCTGTTTTTT.

This chain connects TRBV4-1 to TRBJ2-5; perhaps TRBD1 as D (5 bases). The DNA matches TRBJ2-7 better at its end, which makes the J call doubtful. In germline, CDR1 is MGHRA, CDR2 YSYEKL. CDR3 size: 13 residues. The CDR3 DNA reads as TGCGCCAGCAGCCAGATACAGGCCTACGAGCAGTACTTC. Its protein product is CASSQIQAYEQYF.

J is TRBJ2-7 and V is TRBV7-9; D is ambiguous. There are 13 residues in the CDR3. The germline V and J ends were trimmed by 5 bases and 4 bases, with 12 bases remaining between them. Germline V CDR1 and CDR2: SEHNR, FQNEAQ (reference sequence). In DNA form, the CDR3 reads TGTGCCAGCAGCGTAGTGGGCCCTTACGAGCAGTACTTC. This codes for CASSVVGPYEQYF.

In regard to this clone: At the DNA level, this CDR3 is encoded by other sequences in the same sample as well. This rearrangement joins TRBV5-1 to TRBJ1-2; no firm D call. The CDR3 spans 13 residues. V was clipped by 1 base and J by 0 bases, with 4 bases between them. Germline V lookup: CDR1 SGHRS, CDR2 YFSETQ. For the CDR3, the DNA is TGCGCCAGCAGCTTGACAGCTAACTATGGCTACACCTTC. Translation gives CASSLTANYGYTF.

This clone was seen a few times. The V gene is TRBV7-9, the J gene TRBJ1-4; 7 positions match TRBD1. CDR3 length: 12 amino acids. J gave up 8 bases and V 8 bases, and 5 bases lay outside the gene matches. Germline CDR1 is SEHNR and CDR2 is FQNEAQ (reference sequence). The CDR3 here is CASRTGGEKLFF. The CDR3 region has the DNA TGTGCCAGCCGGACAGGCGGGGAAAAACTGTTTTTT.

This clone was counted once. The chain links TRBV29-1 to TRBJ1-1, with 7 bases lining up with TRBD1. With 8 bases clipped from V and 3 bases from J, the junction kept 15 bases outside the gene matches. CDR3 length equals 15 residues. The germline V gene has CDR1 SQVTM and CDR2 ANQGSEA. CDR3 in DNA: TGCAGCCATATGGCGACAGGGTTATCTGACACTGAAGCTTTCTTT. Its translation is CSHMATGLSDTEAFF.

The J gene is TRBJ1-4, the V gene TRBV2; 8 bases line up with TRBD1. Trimming removed 8 bases from V and 6 bases from J; junction bases left unmatched: 8. The germline V gene has CDR1 SNHLY and CDR2 FYNNEI. There are 14 residues in the CDR3. The DNA for the CDR3 is TGTGCCAGCTCAGTTGACAGGGGAGATGAAAAACTGTTTTTT. Translating gives CASSVDRGDEKLFF.

The chain uses TRBV6-6 and TRBJ1-6; D call uncertain. Germline CDR1 reads MNHNY; CDR2 reads SVGAGI (reference sequence). Trimming stripped 6 bases from V and 10 bases from J, with 16 bases between. CDR3 length: 14 amino acids. DNA of the CDR3: TGTGCCAGCAGCTCTAGGATGGAGAGATCACCCCTCCACTTT. Its translation: CASSSRMERSPLHF.

This chain connects TRBV11-2 to TRBJ1-6; 7 bases are shared with TRBD1. The ends lost 5 bases at V and 14 bases at J; junction bases unmatched: 15. Germline loops: CDR1 SGHAT, CDR2 FQNNGV. The CDR3 extends over 15 amino acids. CDR3 DNA: TGTGCCAGCAGCACAAGGGACAGCAGAGCAGGCGCCCTCCACTTT. This encodes CASSTRDSRAGALHF.

V is TRBV9 and J is TRBJ2-3, with D maybe TRBD1 (6 bases). Germline CDR1 SGDLS, CDR2 YYNGEE. The CDR3 extends over 14 amino acids. Trimming removed 1 base from V and 1 base from J, with 7 bases in between. The CDR3 DNA reads TGTGCCAGCAGCGTATGGGGGCGCACAGATACGCAGTATTTT. Amino acid sequence: CASSVWGRTDTQYF.

This rearrangement joins TRBV6-5 to TRBJ2-2; TRBD1 matches at 8 bases. Germline V gene data show CDR1 as MNHEY and CDR2 as SVGAGI. The CDR3 contains 15 residues. The ends lost 2 bases at V and 8 bases at J; junction bases unmatched: 7. CDR3 coding DNA: TGTGCCAGCAGTTACCGGACAGGGCCGGGGGGGGAGCTGTTTTTT. Its translation: CASSYRTGPGGELFF.

The rearrangement joins TRBV6-5 to TRBJ2-4; perhaps TRBD2 as D (7 bases). CDR1 MNHEY and CDR2 SVGAGI come from the germline V gene. Deletions cut 2 bases from V and 2 bases from J, with 10 bases between. The length of the CDR3 is 15 residues. CDR3 sequence: CASSYRGASKNIQYF. CDR3 in DNA: TGTGCCAGCAGTTACCGGGGGGCGTCCAAAAACATTCAGTACTTC.

The chain combines TRBV4-2 with TRBJ1-4; 7 nucleotides match TRBD1. There are 16 residues in the CDR3. The germline V gene encodes CDR1 LGHNA and CDR2 YNFKEQ. V lost 0 bases, J lost 4 bases, and 5 bases stayed unmatched. CDR3 nucleotides: TGTGCCAGCAGCCAAGATCTAGGGGACAGTAATGAAAAACTGTTTTTT. Protein sequence: CASSQDLGDSNEKLFF.

The chain joins TRBV30 to TRBJ2-7; TRBD1 might be the D (6 bases). Trimming stripped 2 bases from V and 3 bases from J, with 14 bases between. CDR3 length: 14 residues. Germline V gives CDR1 GTSNPN, CDR2 SVGIG (reference sequence). CDR3 coding DNA: TGTGCCTGGAGTAACAGGGTAGGGGTCTACGAGCAGTACTTC. It encodes CAWSNRVGVYEQYF.

The chain joins TRBV28 to TRBJ2-7; 9 nucleotides align to TRBD2. With 3 bases clipped from V and 5 bases from J, the junction kept 11 bases outside the gene matches. CDR1 and CDR2 from the germline V gene are MDHEN and SYDVKM. There are 16 residues in the CDR3. In DNA, the CDR3 is TGTGCCAGCAGTTTGGGGGGGGCGGGAGGGCCCCACGAGCAGTACTTC. Its translation is CASSLGGAGGPHEQYF.

The chain recombines TRBV2 with TRBJ2-3; no clear D gene. The CDR3 sequence is 15 residues long. The V end lost 4 bases, the J end lost 1 base, and 12 bases lay between the germline ends. The germline V gene encodes CDR1 SNHLY and CDR2 FYNNEI. This CDR3 is CASSVVTYGTDTQYF. In DNA, the CDR3 is TGTGCCAGCAGTGTGGTCACCTATGGCACAGATACGCAGTATTTT. Combining the CDR3 with reference TRBV2 and TRBJ2-3 gives the whole variable domain EPEVTQTPSHQVTQMGQEVILRCVPISNHLYFYWYRQILGQKVEFLVSFYNNEISEKSEIFDDQFSVERPDGSNFTLKIRSTKLEDSAMYFCASSVVTYGTDTQYFGPGTRLTVL.

J is TRBJ2-1 and V is TRBV28; TRBD2 is a possible D gene (6 bases). The CDR3 covers 15 residues. Trimming took 1 base from V and 0 from J, leaving 7 bases between them. Germline V gene sequence: CDR1 MDHEN, CDR2 SYDVKM. CDR3 DNA: TGTGCCAGCAGTTTATCCGGGAGCTCCTACAATGAGCAGTTCTTC. Translating it yields CASSLSGSSYNEQFF.

This chain connects TRBV27 to TRBJ2-4; 8 nucleotides align to TRBD2. The germline gives CDR1 MNHEY, CDR2 SMNVEV (reference sequence). The CDR3 sequence is 14 residues long. The junction had 5 bases not matched to a gene; V was cut back by 10 bases and J by 0 bases. The CDR3 DNA reads TGTGCCACCGCGGGGGGTTTAGCCAAAAACATTCAGTACTTC. Residues: CATAGGLAKNIQYF.